The 25 T cell receptor beta chains reported below all come from one sample, sequenced in a study of T cells in localized non-small cell lung cancer. Some clones are missing from TCRdb's copy, which holds only in-frame ones; the method was immunoSEQ multiplex PCR. The sample has 25,000 or so clones; 87% are singletons. Material: peripheral blood, obtained before any cancer treatment. These receptors were obtained from a male donor older than 55 with stage I lung adenocarcinoma.

This chain links TRBV10-3 with TRBJ2-3; D may be TRBD2 (6 bases). CDR3 size: 13 residues. Germline assignment: CDR1 ENHRY and CDR2 SYGVKD. V was clipped by 4 bases and J by 5 bases, with 10 bases between them. This chain's CDR3 is CAISGGVGDTQYF. DNA for the CDR3: TGTGCCATCAGTGGGGGGGTCGGAGATACGCAGTATTTT.

The rearrangement links TRBV28 to TRBJ1-6; maybe TRBD1 (5 bases). In germline, CDR1 is MDHEN, CDR2 SYDVKM. Trimming pared 7 bases from V and 6 bases from J, leaving 16 bases between. This CDR3 contains 15 residues. CDR3 DNA sequence: TGTGCCAGCACGAAAAGCCCGAGGGGTAATTCACCCCTCCACTTT. Its protein is CASTKSPRGNSPLHF. Using reference TRBV28 and TRBJ1-6 for the parts outside the CDR3, the full variable domain is DVKVTQSSRYLVKRTGEKVFLECVQDMDHENMFWYRQDPGLGLRLIYFSYDVKMKEKGDIPEGYSVSREKKERFSLILESASTNQTSMYLCASTKSPRGNSPLHFGNGTRLTVT.

This clone was found once. The rearrangement joins TRBV4-3 to TRBJ1-2; D might be TRBD1 (6 bases). Trimming left V 4 bases short and J 6 bases short, with 15 bases between. Germline-derived CDR1 and CDR2 are LGHNA and YSLEER. The CDR3 length is 14 residues. DNA of the CDR3: TGCGCCAGCAGCCCATTCCCGGGGGCTCATGGCTACACCTTC. This codes for CASSPFPGAHGYTF.

The chain is built from TRBV5-1 and TRBJ2-5; maybe TRBD2 (7 bases). The V gene lost 4 bases and the J gene lost 5 bases, with 30 bases spanning the gap. Germline V CDR1 and CDR2: SGHRS, YFSETQ. The CDR3 totals 19 residues. CDR3 in DNA: TGCGCCAGCAGCCCCCTGGGGTCGCGGCCTGGGAGGGGGGGCGAGACCCAGTACTTC. This sequence encodes CASSPLGSRPGRGGETQYF.

This chain connects TRBV5-6 to TRBJ2-7; weak D call: TRBD1 (6 bases). Trimming shortened V by 2 bases and J by 2 bases, and 8 bases separated the two germline ends. CDR1 SGHDT and CDR2 YYEEEE come from the germline V gene. The CDR3 contains 13 residues. CDR3 sequence (DNA): TGTGCCAGCAGCTTAACAGGGCCCTACGAGCAGTACTTC. As protein: CASSLTGPYEQYF.

The chain uses TRBV6-6 and TRBJ2-5; D is unclear. CDR1 and CDR2 from the germline V gene are MNHNY and SVGAGI (reference sequence). With 0 bases removed from V and 5 bases from J, the gap between germline ends came to 4 bases. The CDR3 totals 12 residues. Here the CDR3 DNA reads TGTGCCAGCAGTTACTCCCTGGAGACCCAGTACTTC. Protein sequence: CASSYSLETQYF.

The rearrangement joins TRBV19 to TRBJ2-7, with TRBD2 as a possible D gene (6 bases). The CDR3 contains 16 residues. Trimming took off 2 bases at V and 2 bases at J, with 16 bases between the two ends. CDR1 and CDR2 from the germline V gene are LNHDA and SQIVND (reference sequence). This chain's CDR3 is CASSITTGDIAYEQYF. CDR3 sequence (DNA): TGTGCCAGTAGTATAACGACGGGGGATATCGCCTACGAGCAGTACTTC.

V gene TRBV19 combines with J gene TRBJ1-1, with D possibly being TRBD1 (6 bases). The length of the CDR3 is 14 residues. Trimming took off 1 base at V and 4 bases at J, with 10 bases between the two ends. Germline assignment: CDR1 LNHDA and CDR2 SQIVND (reference sequence). The CDR3 DNA follows: TGTGCCAGTAGTATAGCGGGCAGGGGCACTGAAGCTTTCTTT. Protein: CASSIAGRGTEAFF.

The chain recombines TRBV6-5 with TRBJ2-5; possible D gene TRBD1, 6 bases. Germline lookup yields CDR1 MNHEY and CDR2 SVGAGI. V gave up 6 bases and J gave up 5 bases, with 19 bases separating them. The CDR3 has 15 residues. This CDR3 reads CASRGTGLSTETQYF. For the CDR3, the DNA is TGTGCCAGCAGAGGAACAGGGCTATCCACGGAGACCCAGTACTTC.

The chain uses TRBV6-5 and TRBJ1-5; D not resolved. Germline-derived CDR1 and CDR2 are MNHEY and SVGAGI. Between the trimmed V and J ends, which lost 8 bases and 2 bases, there was a span of 4 bases. The CDR3 extends over 11 amino acids. This CDR3 is CASGGNQPQHF. CDR3 DNA: TGTGCCAGCGGGGGCAATCAGCCCCAGCATTTT.

This clone has only one observation. The chain combines TRBV7-2 with TRBJ1-1, with no clear D. The CDR3 consists of 14 residues. The germline gives CDR1 SGHTA, CDR2 FQGNSA. V was pared by 0 bases and J by 1 base, with 6 bases between. In nucleotides, the CDR3 is TGTGCCAGCAGCTTAGCGGCGACGAACACTGAAGCTTTCTTT. Translation: CASSLAATNTEAFF. The full variable domain, rest sourced from reference TRBV7-2 and TRBJ1-1, is GAGVSQSPSNKVTEKGKDVELRCDPISGHTALYWYRQSLGQGLEFLIYFQGNSAPDKSGLPSDRFSAERTGGSVSTLTIQRTQQEDSAVYLCASSLAATNTEAFFGQGTRLTVV.

V is TRBV7-6 and J is TRBJ2-3; 9 positions match TRBD1. J gave up 1 base and V 4 bases, and 3 bases lay outside the gene matches. The CDR3 covers 15 residues. Germline V gene lookup returns CDR1 SGHVS and CDR2 FNYEAQ. The CDR3 reads CASSYWTGGTDTQYF. CDR3 in DNA: TGTGCCAGCAGCTACTGGACAGGGGGCACAGATACGCAGTATTTT.

The chain has TRBV28 and TRBJ1-1; TRBD1 agrees at 7 bases. Germline V gives CDR1 MDHEN, CDR2 SYDVKM. CDR3 length equals 15 residues. V trimming: 5 bases; J trimming: 1 base; junction bases outside the gene matches: 7. The CDR3 protein is CASSPRDSSNTEAFF. As DNA, the CDR3 is TGTGCCAGCAGTCCCCGGGACAGTTCGAACACTGAAGCTTTCTTT.

J is TRBJ2-7 and V is TRBV5-1; TRBD1 agrees at 8 bases. Germline V lookup: CDR1 SGHRS, CDR2 YFSETQ. CDR3 length equals 14 residues. V lost 2 bases to trimming and J lost 5 bases; unmatched junction nucleotides: 6. The CDR3 loop reads CASSFQGALDEQYF. The CDR3 DNA follows: TGCGCCAGCAGCTTCCAGGGGGCTTTGGACGAGCAGTACTTC.

The V and J genes are TRBV7-2 and TRBJ1-4, with 7 bases matching TRBD1. This CDR3 has 16 amino acids. After removal of 0 bases from V and 6 bases from J, the junction contained 7 bases not matched to a gene. Germline lookup yields CDR1 SGHTA and CDR2 FQGNSA. CDR3 DNA sequence: TGTGCCAGCAGCTTAGCGGGAGGGGGCTGGTATGAAAAACTGTTTTTT. This translates into CASSLAGGGWYEKLFF.

The rearrangement links TRBV5-1 to TRBJ1-2; 7 positions agree with TRBD1. Germline CDR1 and CDR2: SGHRS and YFSETQ. The CDR3 length is 13 residues. After removal of 6 bases from V and 7 bases from J, the junction contained 9 bases not matched to a gene. CDR3 nucleotides: TGCGCCAGCAACGCTGATTCAGGGGGTGGCTACACCTTC. It translates to CASNADSGGGYTF.

There are a few counts of this clone. The chain is built from TRBV11-2 and TRBJ1-5; D not resolved. Germline loops: CDR1 SGHAT, CDR2 FQNNGV. V gave up 2 bases and J gave up 5 bases, with 10 bases separating them. The CDR3 consists of 14 residues. CDR3 sequence reads: CASSLSTTDQPQHF. CDR3 DNA sequence: TGTGCCAGCAGCTTATCTACGACGGATCAGCCCCAGCATTTT.

V is TRBV4-3 and J is TRBJ1-1; a weak D match, TRBD1 (5 bases). Germline lookup yields CDR1 LGHNA and CDR2 YSLEER. The CDR3 is made up of 15 amino acids. V lost 2 bases to trimming and J lost 9 bases, with 19 bases between them. Here the CDR3 DNA reads TGCGCCAGCAGCCAAAATGCCGGGACCACAGGTCAAGCTTTCTTT. It encodes CASSQNAGTTGQAFF.

The chain recombines TRBV27 with TRBJ1-6, with D tentatively TRBD1 (5 bases). The CDR3 is 17 residues long. V lost 7 bases and J 7 bases, leaving 23 bases between the germline ends. CDR1 and CDR2 (germline): MNHEY, SMNVEV (reference sequence). CDR3 residues: CASTLSVGDETNSPLHF. In DNA, the CDR3 is TGTGCCAGCACCCTCTCAGTCGGGGACGAGACAAATTCACCCCTCCACTTT.

This chain links TRBV7-2 with TRBJ1-3; no reliable D call. Germline CDR1 is SGHTA and CDR2 is FQGNSA. V lost 3 bases and J lost 0, with 9 bases in between. This CDR3 contains 15 residues. CDR3 region: CASSFGINSGNTIYF. CDR3 nucleotide sequence: TGTGCCAGCAGCTTCGGGATTAACTCTGGAAACACCATATATTTT.

The gene calls are TRBV11-2 and TRBJ2-2, with 8 bases that match TRBD1. The germline CDR1 and CDR2 sequences are SGHAT and FQNNGV. CDR3 length equals 16 residues. V trimming: 5 bases; J trimming: 2 bases; junction bases outside the gene matches: 7. CDR3 DNA: TGTGCCAGCAGCGCCTACAGGGGGACTAACACCGGGGAGCTGTTTTTT. Translation: CASSAYRGTNTGELFF.

The chain carries TRBV6-6 and TRBJ1-5; the D gene is possibly TRBD1 (5 bases). CDR3 length: 14 amino acids. V lost 2 bases and J lost 5, with 10 bases in between. Germline V gene sequence: CDR1 MNHNY, CDR2 SVGAGI (reference sequence). CDR3 DNA sequence: TGTGCCAGCAGTTACAGACAGACCTATCAGCCCCAGCATTTT. This encodes CASSYRQTYQPQHF.

The chain carries TRBV27 and TRBJ1-5, with D perhaps TRBD1 (5 bases). Germline CDR1 and CDR2: MNHEY and SMNVEV (reference sequence). With 6 bases removed from V and 4 bases from J, the gap between germline ends came to 10 bases. This CDR3 spans 13 amino acids. CDR3 sequence (DNA): TGTGCCAGCAGAAAGACAGATAATCAGCCCCAGCATTTT. Residues: CASRKTDNQPQHF.

The rearrangement joins TRBV4-2 to TRBJ2-2, with 12 nucleotides matching TRBD2. J was trimmed by 8 bases and V by 1 base; bases with no gene match: 8. Germline V gene sequence: CDR1 LGHNA, CDR2 YNFKEQ. The CDR3 runs 17 residues. Written as DNA, the CDR3 is TGTGCCAGCAGCCAAGGCGCTAGCGGGGGGGCCCGAGGGGAGCTGTTTTTT. Its protein product is CASSQGASGGARGELFF.

V usage is TRBV28 and J usage is TRBJ2-1, with D perhaps TRBD2 (6 bases). The CDR3 is 12 residues long. V was shortened by 6 bases and J by 6 bases, with 9 bases between the two germline ends. CDR1 MDHEN and CDR2 SYDVKM come from the germline V gene. The CDR3 bases are TGTGCCAGCAGCTGGGGACTCAATGAGCAGTTCTTC. It yields the protein CASSWGLNEQFF.